This T cell receptor (beta chain) emerged from a study of cytomegalovirus exposure and HLA in healthy donors. Looking at the study overall: The same platform was used for the 100 to 150 validation repertoires and the roughly 730 first-cohort repertoires, a later analysis reported.

Regarding this clone: The antigen is undetermined.

Study observations and caveats: The finding came from a later analysis; first-cohort TCR clusters tended to co-occur in the roughly 110 validation repertoires. The study labeled approximately 150 TCR beta chains cytomegalovirus-associated. Most observed TCR sequences were rare, whereas some public TCRs were detected in many donors.

V lost 0 bases, J lost 5 bases, and 6 bases stayed unmatched. The germline CDR1 and CDR2 sequences are LGHNA and YNFKEQ. The CDR3 contains 16 residues. Method: immunoSEQ multiplex PCR; TCRdb's copy keeps in-frame clones and lacks some. This sample has 150,000 to 170,000 clones; approximately 86% occur once, and the top ten carry around 20%. The sequence was collected from a man aged 18 to 30 in good health and CMV-seropositive. Sequencing input: PBMCs. The gene calls are TRBV4-2 and TRBJ2-7; the match to TRBD2 covers 11 bases. The CDR3 coding sequence is TGTGCCAGCAGCCAAGAAATAGCGGGAGGGGTGCACGAGCAGTACTTC. Translated: CASSQEIAGGVHEQYF.